The clone carrying this T cell receptor beta chain was recorded many times. Its cognate antigen is unknown. The V end was cut by 3 bases, the J end by 0 bases, with 9 bases between. The CDR3 length is 15 residues. CDR1 MRHNA and CDR2 SNTAGT come from the germline V gene. The source of the sample is a study of post-analysis software for immune sequencing data. The overall study: The courses of disease that were included comprised relapsing-remitting, secondary progressive and progressive-relapsing multiple sclerosis. Study-level points and caveats: By F measure, strong co-clustering occurred among samples prepared in the same batch. Five TRBV segments appeared more often in patients than in controls, and TRBV5-6, TRBV5-1 and TRBV20-1 were among these. Multiple sclerosis was associated with a significant reduction in normalized Chao1 diversity relative to controls.

Carried by the TCR beta cDNA libraries were unique molecular identifiers. Input populations of about 0.95 to 11 million T cells gave rise to some 500,000 cDNA molecules. TCRdb re-called the PCR reads with MiXCR, one entry per CDR3 protein. Of around 250,000 distinct CDR3 sequences listed, roughly a third are singletons. The chain has TRBV6-4 and TRBJ2-1; D possibly uses TRBD1 or TRBD2 (5 bases each). The origin of this receptor is a girl under 18 with multiple sclerosis. The sequencing input was blood. CDR3: CASSEDGGSYNEQFF. In DNA, the CDR3 is TGTGCCAGCAGTGAAGATGGGGGCTCCTACAATGAGCAGTTCTTC.